Shown below are 29 T cell receptor beta chains from a single sample sequenced in a study of metastatic and nonmetastatic thyroid tumors. TCRdb re-called clones from the PCR reads using MiXCR. The table lists under 30,000 clones, roughly 20% of them singletons. Treatment of any kind had been given to no patient before thyroid surgery. Material: blood. The receptors originated from a male donor with papillary thyroid cancer or a benign thyroid nodule (not recorded which). Some clones in this sample may be carry-over from other donors' samples.

This clone has at least ten counts. The chain combines TRBV6-1 with TRBJ1-2; TRBD1 agrees at 9 bases. The J segment lost 7 bases and the V segment lost 2 bases, leaving 5 bases of the junction unmatched. Per the germline V gene, CDR1 is MNHNS and CDR2 is SASEGT. The CDR3 is 14 residues long. The CDR3 here is CASSERTGVFGYTF. Here the CDR3 DNA reads TGTGCCAGCAGTGAACGGACAGGGGTCTTTGGCTACACCTTC.

There are many counts of this clone. This chain uses TRBV27 with TRBJ2-5; D is tentatively TRBD1 or TRBD2 (5 bases each). Germline-derived CDR1 and CDR2 are MNHEY and SMNVEV (reference sequence). CDR3 length: 11 amino acids. V was pared by 6 bases and J by 3 bases, with 5 bases between. In DNA, the CDR3 is TGTGCCAGCAGGGGGGAAGAGACCCAGTACTTC. Amino acid sequence: CASRGEETQYF.

This clone appeared a few times. CDR3 sequence reads: CASSHKVPGQINNYGYTF. CDR3 coding DNA: TGCGCCAGCAGCCACAAAGTACCGGGACAAATAAATAACTATGGCTACACCTTC. This chain uses TRBV4-3 with TRBJ1-2, with D perhaps matching TRBD1 (6 bases). V dropped 3 bases and J dropped 1 base, with 21 bases sitting between them. The germline V gene encodes CDR1 LGHNA and CDR2 YSLEER. This CDR3 has 18 residues.

This clone was found many times. Since a much larger clone is just one base distant, this may be a read error. At the DNA level, this CDR3 is encoded by other sequences in the same sample as well. V is TRBV13 and J is TRBJ2-1; possibly TRBD1 for D (6 bases). The CDR3 extends over 14 amino acids. The germline gives CDR1 PRHDT, CDR2 FYEKMQ (reference sequence). CDR3 in DNA: TGTGCCAGCAGTTATTACAGGGAAAACAATGAACAGTTCTTC. Protein product: CASSYYRENNEQFF.

This clone was picked up many times. The chain is built from TRBV13 and TRBJ1-1, with 8 nucleotides matching TRBD1. In germline, CDR1 is PRHDT, CDR2 FYEKMQ (reference sequence). V lost 6 bases, J lost 11 bases, and 5 bases stayed unmatched. The CDR3 runs 11 residues. CDR3 nucleotides: TGTGCCAGCAGATACAGGGGGGACGCTTTCTTT. This translates into CASRYRGDAFF.

The genes are TRBV5-1 and TRBJ2-7; no clear D gene. Between the trimmed V and J ends, which lost 5 bases and 3 bases, there was a span of 6 bases. Germline CDR1 is SGHRS and CDR2 is YFSETQ. CDR3 length: 11 amino acids. DNA of the CDR3: TGCGCCAGCAGGTTGAACTACGAGCAGTACTTC. Translated, it gives CASRLNYEQYF.

The table lists this clone with many counts. CDR3 residues: CASSPIGPRTQETQYF. The CDR3 DNA reads TGTGCCAGCAGTCCTATTGGGCCAAGAACCCAAGAGACCCAGTACTTC. The chain joins TRBV7-9 to TRBJ2-5, with D unclear. Trimming removed 6 bases from V and 1 base from J, with 18 bases in between. From germline, CDR1 is SEHNR and CDR2 FQNEAQ (reference sequence). This CDR3 spans 16 amino acids.

The genes are TRBV5-1 and TRBJ1-2, with D maybe TRBD1 (5 bases). The CDR3 has 13 residues. Germline V gene sequence: CDR1 SGHRS, CDR2 YFSETQ. Trimming left V 5 bases short and J 6 bases short, with 14 bases between. The CDR3 nucleotides read TGCGCCAGCAGGGGGGGTGAGGCGGATGGCTACACCTTC. Protein: CASRGGEADGYTF.

The table lists this clone with many counts. V and J are TRBV9 and TRBJ1-4; no definite D call. The germline V and J ends were trimmed by 2 bases and 10 bases, with 12 bases remaining between them. The CDR3 has 13 residues. Germline V gene data show CDR1 as SGDLS and CDR2 as YYNGEE. CDR3 sequence: CASSVRGSGKLFF. CDR3 DNA: TGTGCCAGCAGCGTTAGAGGCTCGGGAAAACTGTTTTTT.

The chain uses TRBV6-1 and TRBJ1-6; D unresolved. The CDR3 is made up of 15 amino acids. Per germline, CDR1 MNHNS and CDR2 SASEGT. V lost 7 bases to trimming and J lost 7 bases, with 17 bases between them. The CDR3 here is CASTLGGQRNSPLHF. The DNA for the CDR3 is TGTGCCAGCACCCTAGGTGGGCAGAGGAATTCACCCCTCCACTTT.

In its sample, this clone was seen many times. The chain links TRBV7-9 to TRBJ1-5; 8 bases are shared with TRBD1. V was pared by 3 bases and J by 5 bases, with 6 bases of the junction left unmatched. Germline CDR1 reads SEHNR; CDR2 reads FQNEAQ (reference sequence). CDR3 length: 15 residues. The DNA for the CDR3 is TGTGCCAGCAGCTTGGGCCAGGGGGCCGATCAGCCCCAGCATTTT. This gives the protein CASSLGQGADQPQHF.

This clone was detected many times. The V and J genes are TRBV19 and TRBJ1-4; 7 bases agree with TRBD1. Germline lookup yields CDR1 LNHDA and CDR2 SQIVND (reference sequence). V dropped 5 bases and J dropped 4; count of bases not matched to a gene: 7. CDR3 size: 15 residues. CDR3 in amino acids: CASSASGTVNEKLFF. CDR3 nucleotide sequence: TGTGCCAGTAGTGCGTCCGGGACAGTTAATGAAAAACTGTTTTTT.

Many counts were recorded for this clone. The chain combines TRBV18 with TRBJ1-1, with TRBD1 as a possible D gene (6 bases). The CDR3 is 15 residues long. V was shortened by 4 bases and J by 3 bases, with 15 bases between the two germline ends. In germline, CDR1 is KGHSH, CDR2 LQKENI. Written as DNA, the CDR3 is TGTGCCAGCTCACAACAAGGACAGCAGTACACTGAAGCTTTCTTT. This sequence encodes CASSQQGQQYTEAFF.

This clone came up many times. V gene TRBV30 combines with J gene TRBJ1-2; weak D call: TRBD1 (5 bases). This CDR3 has 13 residues. Germline V gene sequence: CDR1 GTSNPN, CDR2 SVGIG (reference sequence). V lost 5 bases, J lost 4 bases, and 14 bases lay in between. This CDR3 reads CAWVVGAGYGYTF. CDR3 bases: TGTGCCTGGGTGGTCGGGGCAGGCTATGGCTACACCTTC.

This clone was counted at least ten times. The chain's CDR3 is CASSLTSGYTDTQYF. The CDR3 DNA is TGTGCCAGCAGTTTGACTAGCGGTTACACAGATACGCAGTATTTT. The chain recombines TRBV12-3 or TRBV12-4 with TRBJ2-3; 9 bases are shared with TRBD2. There are 15 residues in the CDR3. The J segment lost 2 bases and the V segment lost 3 bases, leaving 3 bases of the junction unmatched.

This clone came up many times. The rearrangement joins TRBV2 to TRBJ2-7, with TRBD1 identical over 9 bases. This CDR3 is built from 12 residues. V gave up 8 bases and J gave up 3 bases; unmatched junction bases: 2. The germline V gene has CDR1 SNHLY and CDR2 FYNNEI. The CDR3 reads CASSGQGYEQYF. CDR3 sequence (DNA): TGTGCCAGCTCGGGACAGGGCTACGAGCAGTACTTC.

This clone has a count of ten or more. The chain recombines TRBV7-6 with TRBJ1-5, with D hard to call. The CDR3 is made up of 14 amino acids. CDR1 is SGHVS and CDR2 is FNYEAQ in the germline V gene. The V and J ends lost 1 base and 5 bases respectively, with 9 bases between them. The CDR3 loop reads CASSLDSGYQPQHF. The CDR3 DNA reads as TGTGCCAGCAGCTTAGACAGCGGATATCAGCCCCAGCATTTT.

This clone is medium-sized (0.01 to 0.1%) in the sample. The V gene is TRBV6-5, the J gene TRBJ2-5, with 9 bases matching TRBD1. This CDR3 is built from 15 residues. The V gene's germline CDR1 is MNHEY and CDR2 SVGAGI. J was trimmed by 5 bases and V by 2 bases; bases with no gene match: 6. CDR3 DNA: TGTGCCAGCAGTTACACAGGGGGCTCTGAGGAGACCCAGTACTTC. Encoded protein: CASSYTGGSEETQYF.

This clone appeared many times. The V gene is TRBV30, the J gene TRBJ2-7; D is unresolved. There are 12 residues in the CDR3. Germline CDR1 is GTSNPN and CDR2 is SVGIG (reference sequence). V was clipped by 5 bases and J by 4 bases, with 12 bases between them. CDR3 residues: CAWGNAHYEQYF. The CDR3 DNA reads TGTGCCTGGGGGAATGCCCATTACGAGCAGTACTTC.

This clone was counted between two and nine times. The chain has TRBV12-3 or TRBV12-4 and TRBJ2-7; unclear D gene. The CDR3 is made up of 11 amino acids. Trimming pared 6 bases from V and 9 bases from J, leaving 12 bases between. In DNA, the CDR3 is TGTGCCAGCAGCCTCGGTGCAGTGCAGTACTTC. Residues: CASSLGAVQYF.

This clone occurred many times. The CDR3 here is CASSGAGGHTGELFF. The DNA of the CDR3 is TGTGCCAGCAGCGGCGCGGGAGGGCACACCGGGGAGCTGTTTTTT. The chain employs TRBV2 and TRBJ2-2; the match to TRBD2 covers 9 bases. CDR3 length: 15 residues. Per germline, CDR1 SNHLY and CDR2 FYNNEI. V trimming: 6 bases; J trimming: 3 bases; junction bases outside the gene matches: 5.

The chain is built from TRBV6-5 and TRBJ2-7; D is perhaps TRBD1 (5 bases). The germline V gene encodes CDR1 MNHEY and CDR2 SVGAGI. The V and J ends lost 2 bases and 7 bases respectively, with 12 bases between them. The CDR3 contains 13 residues. The CDR3 DNA sequence: TGTGCCAGCAGTTACGTCAGGGTGCGTGAGCAGTACTTC. Its protein is CASSYVRVREQYF.

This clone was recorded at least ten times. The V call is TRBV11-3, the J call TRBJ2-7; D ambiguous. The CDR3 has 14 amino acids. V was clipped by 1 base and J by 2 bases, with 9 bases between them. Per germline, CDR1 SGHNT and CDR2 YENEEA. DNA for the CDR3: TGTGCCAGCAGCTTAGCGGTTATAACCTACGAGCAGTACTTC. Its translation is CASSLAVITYEQYF. The whole variable domain, remainder taken from reference TRBV11-3 and TRBJ2-7, is EAGVVQSPRYKIIEKKQPVAFWCNPISGHNTLYWYLQNLGQGPELLIRYENEEAVDDSQLPKDRFSAERLKGVDSTLKIQPAELGDSAVYLCASSLAVITYEQYFGPGTRLTVT.

This clone was detected many times. V is TRBV5-1 and J is TRBJ2-5, with 7 bases identical to TRBD2. The CDR3 spans 13 residues. The V gene's germline CDR1 is SGHRS and CDR2 YFSETQ. V gave up 2 bases and J gave up 10 bases; unmatched junction bases: 8. CDR3 DNA: TGCGCCAGCAGCTTTGGCGCCTCTAGCGGCCAGTACTTC. It encodes CASSFGASSGQYF.

The chain employs TRBV5-6 and TRBJ2-7; D is tentatively TRBD1 or TRBD2 (5 bases each). The CDR3 sequence is 14 residues long. Germline V CDR1 and CDR2: SGHDT, YYEEEE. V lost 5 bases and J lost 6, with 18 bases in between. The CDR3 DNA reads TGTGCCAGCAGGGGACCCAGTATTAGATCCGAGCAGTACTTC. Translating it yields CASRGPSIRSEQYF.

This sequence joins TRBV19 and TRBJ2-6; no definite D call. The CDR3 covers 14 residues. The V and J ends lost 7 bases and 8 bases respectively, with 15 bases between them. Per germline, CDR1 LNHDA and CDR2 SQIVND (reference sequence). CDR3 in DNA: TGTGCCAGTAAGAGTGGTACCGGGTCCAACGTCCTGACTTTC. The encoded protein is CASKSGTGSNVLTF.

This clone was seen a few times. This CDR3 is CASSSRGGRLYSNQPQHF. CDR3 nucleotides: TGTGCCAGCAGTTCGCGAGGGGGCCGCCTATATAGCAATCAGCCCCAGCATTTT. The rearrangement uses TRBV27 and TRBJ1-5; 7 nucleotides agree with TRBD1. Germline V gene sequence: CDR1 MNHEY, CDR2 SMNVEV (reference sequence). The trim removed 4 bases at V and 0 bases at J, leaving 12 bases unmatched. The CDR3 consists of 18 residues.

The chain joins TRBV5-6 to TRBJ1-5; D call uncertain. V lost 2 bases to trimming and J lost 1 base, with 10 bases between them. Germline CDR1 and CDR2: SGHDT and YYEEEE. CDR3 length: 15 amino acids. The CDR3 DNA reads as TGTGCCAGCAGCTTTTCACCCTGGAGCAATCAGCCCCAGCATTTT. Its translation: CASSFSPWSNQPQHF.

This clone was seen ten or more times. The V call is TRBV4-1, the J call TRBJ1-1, with a tentative D call TRBD1 (6 bases). Trimming removed 4 bases from V and 4 bases from J, with 19 bases in between. The germline gives CDR1 MGHRA, CDR2 YSYEKL. This CDR3 is built from 16 residues. The CDR3 sequence: CASSRMTGGASTEAFF. CDR3 sequence (DNA): TGCGCCAGCAGCCGAATGACCGGGGGGGCGAGCACTGAAGCTTTCTTT.